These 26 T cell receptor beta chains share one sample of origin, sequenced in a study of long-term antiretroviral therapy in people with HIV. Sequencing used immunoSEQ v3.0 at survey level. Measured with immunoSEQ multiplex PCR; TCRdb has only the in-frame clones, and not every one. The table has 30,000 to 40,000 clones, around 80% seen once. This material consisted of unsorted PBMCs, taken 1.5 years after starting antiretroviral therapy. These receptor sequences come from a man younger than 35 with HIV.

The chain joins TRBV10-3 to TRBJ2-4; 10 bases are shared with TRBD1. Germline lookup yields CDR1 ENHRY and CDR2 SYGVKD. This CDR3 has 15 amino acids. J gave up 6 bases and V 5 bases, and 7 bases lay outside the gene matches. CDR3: CAISPGQGGGNIQYF. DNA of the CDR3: TGTGCCATCAGTCCAGGACAGGGGGGGGGAAACATTCAGTACTTC.

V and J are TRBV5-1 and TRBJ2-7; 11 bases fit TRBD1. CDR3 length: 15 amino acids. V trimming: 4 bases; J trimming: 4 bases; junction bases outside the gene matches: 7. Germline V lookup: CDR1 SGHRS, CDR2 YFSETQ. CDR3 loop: CASSATGTGGYEQYF. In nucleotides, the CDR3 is TGCGCCAGCAGCGCAACCGGGACAGGGGGTTACGAGCAGTACTTC. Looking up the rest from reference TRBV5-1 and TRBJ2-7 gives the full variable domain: KAGVTQTPRYLIKTRGQQVTLSCSPISGHRSVSWYQQTPGQGLQFLFEYFSETQRNKGNFPGRFSGRQFSNSRSEMNVSTLELGDSALYLCASSATGTGGYEQYFGPGTRLTVT.

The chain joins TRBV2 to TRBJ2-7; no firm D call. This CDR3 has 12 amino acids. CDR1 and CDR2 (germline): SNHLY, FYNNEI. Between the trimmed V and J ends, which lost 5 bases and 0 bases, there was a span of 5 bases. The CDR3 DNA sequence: TGTGCCAGCAGTTCCAGCTCCTACGAGCAGTACTTC. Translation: CASSSSSYEQYF.

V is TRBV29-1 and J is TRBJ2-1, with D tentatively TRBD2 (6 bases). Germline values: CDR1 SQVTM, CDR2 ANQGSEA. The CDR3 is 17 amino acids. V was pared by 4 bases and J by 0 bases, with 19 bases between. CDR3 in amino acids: CSVVSLGGAGSYNEQFF. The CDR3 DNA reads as TGCAGCGTTGTATCGCTAGGCGGGGCCGGCTCCTACAATGAGCAGTTCTTC.

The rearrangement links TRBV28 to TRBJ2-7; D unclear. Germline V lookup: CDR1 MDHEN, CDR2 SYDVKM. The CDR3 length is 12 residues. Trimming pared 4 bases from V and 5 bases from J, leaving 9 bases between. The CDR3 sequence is CASSSRVHEQYF. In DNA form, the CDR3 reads TGTGCCAGCAGTTCTAGGGTCCACGAGCAGTACTTC.

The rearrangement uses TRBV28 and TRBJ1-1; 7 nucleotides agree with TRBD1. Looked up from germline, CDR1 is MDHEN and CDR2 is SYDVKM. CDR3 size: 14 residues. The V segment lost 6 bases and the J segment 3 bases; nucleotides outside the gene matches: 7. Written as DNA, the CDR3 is TGTGCCAGCAGGGGAGGGGGCCCCGACACTGAAGCTTTCTTT. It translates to CASRGGGPDTEAFF.

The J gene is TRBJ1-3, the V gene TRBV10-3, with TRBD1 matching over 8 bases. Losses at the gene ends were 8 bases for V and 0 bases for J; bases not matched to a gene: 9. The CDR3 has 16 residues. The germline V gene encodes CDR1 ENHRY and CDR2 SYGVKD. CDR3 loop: CAILGTGPSSGNTIYF. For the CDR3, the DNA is TGTGCCATCTTGGGGACAGGCCCTAGCTCTGGAAACACCATATATTTT.

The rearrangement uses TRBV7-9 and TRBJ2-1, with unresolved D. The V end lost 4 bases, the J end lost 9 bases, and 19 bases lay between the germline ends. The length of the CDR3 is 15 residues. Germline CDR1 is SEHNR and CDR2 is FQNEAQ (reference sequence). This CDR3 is CASSWHGKASVEQFF. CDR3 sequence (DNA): TGTGCCAGCAGCTGGCATGGGAAAGCTTCCGTTGAGCAGTTCTTC. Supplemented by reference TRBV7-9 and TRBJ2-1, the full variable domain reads DTGVSQNPRHKITKRGQNVTFRCDPISEHNRLYWYRQTLGQGPEFLTYFQNEAQLEKSRLLSDRFSAERPKGSFSTLEIQRTEQGDSAMYLCASSWHGKASVEQFFGPGTRLTVL.

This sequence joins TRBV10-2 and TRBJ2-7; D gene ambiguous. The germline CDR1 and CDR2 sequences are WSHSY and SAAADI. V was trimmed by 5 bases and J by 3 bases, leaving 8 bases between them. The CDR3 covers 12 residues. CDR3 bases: TGCGCCAGCAGTTCCGAGATCTACGAGCAGTACTTC. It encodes CASSSEIYEQYF.

CDR3 protein: CASSVGVGAYEQYF. The CDR3 nucleotides are TGTGCCAGCAGCGTAGGGGTAGGCGCCTACGAGCAGTACTTC. V is TRBV9 and J is TRBJ2-7; D is unresolved. Germline V gene sequence: CDR1 SGDLS, CDR2 YYNGEE. The V gene lost 0 bases and the J gene lost 2 bases, with 9 bases spanning the gap. The CDR3 extends over 14 amino acids.

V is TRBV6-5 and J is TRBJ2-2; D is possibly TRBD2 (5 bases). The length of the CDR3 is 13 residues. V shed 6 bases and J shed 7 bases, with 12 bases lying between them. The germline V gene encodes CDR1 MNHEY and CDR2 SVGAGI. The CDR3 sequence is CASSRGLIGELFF. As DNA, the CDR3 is TGTGCCAGCAGCCGAGGACTGATCGGGGAGCTGTTTTTT.

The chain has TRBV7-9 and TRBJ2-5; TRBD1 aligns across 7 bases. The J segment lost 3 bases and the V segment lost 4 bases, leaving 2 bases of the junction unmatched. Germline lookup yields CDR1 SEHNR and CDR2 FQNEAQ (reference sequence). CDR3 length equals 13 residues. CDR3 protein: CASSSDREETQYF. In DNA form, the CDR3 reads TGTGCCAGCAGCTCCGACAGGGAAGAGACCCAGTACTTC. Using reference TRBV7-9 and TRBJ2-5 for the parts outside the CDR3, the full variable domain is DTGVSQNPRHKITKRGQNVTFRCDPISEHNRLYWYRQTLGQGPEFLTYFQNEAQLEKSRLLSDRFSAERPKGSFSTLEIQRTEQGDSAMYLCASSSDREETQYFGPGTRLLVL.

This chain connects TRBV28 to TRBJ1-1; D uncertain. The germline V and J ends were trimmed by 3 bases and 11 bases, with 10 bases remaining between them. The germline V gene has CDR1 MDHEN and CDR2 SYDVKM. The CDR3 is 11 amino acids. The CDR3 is CASSLAEEAFF. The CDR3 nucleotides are TGTGCCAGCAGTTTGGCCGAAGAGGCTTTCTTT.

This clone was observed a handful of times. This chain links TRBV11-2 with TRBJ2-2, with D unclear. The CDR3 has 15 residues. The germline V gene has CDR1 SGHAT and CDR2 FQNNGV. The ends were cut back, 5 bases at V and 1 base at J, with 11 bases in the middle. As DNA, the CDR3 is TGTGCCAGCAGCCTCAGGCTTGTGAACACCGGGGAGCTGTTTTTT. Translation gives CASSLRLVNTGELFF.

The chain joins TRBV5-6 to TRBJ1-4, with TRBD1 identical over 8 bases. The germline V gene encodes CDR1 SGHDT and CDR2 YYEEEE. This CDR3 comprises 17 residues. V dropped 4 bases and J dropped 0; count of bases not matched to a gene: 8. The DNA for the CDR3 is TGTGCCAGCAGCGCAAGGACAGGGTCAGCAACTAATGAAAAACTGTTTTTT. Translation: CASSARTGSATNEKLFF.

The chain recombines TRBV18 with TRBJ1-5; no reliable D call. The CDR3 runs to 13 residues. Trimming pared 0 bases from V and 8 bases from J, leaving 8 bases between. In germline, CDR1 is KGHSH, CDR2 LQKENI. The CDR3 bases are TGTGCCAGCTCACCACCGGCTGGGAAGCCCCAGCATTTT. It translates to CASSPPAGKPQHF.

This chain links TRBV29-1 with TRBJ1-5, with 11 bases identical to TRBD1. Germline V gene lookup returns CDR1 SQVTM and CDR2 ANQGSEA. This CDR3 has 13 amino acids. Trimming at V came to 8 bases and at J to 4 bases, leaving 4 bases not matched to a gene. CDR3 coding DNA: TGCAGCACCGGGACAGGGGGAAATCAGCCCCAGCATTTT. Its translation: CSTGTGGNQPQHF.

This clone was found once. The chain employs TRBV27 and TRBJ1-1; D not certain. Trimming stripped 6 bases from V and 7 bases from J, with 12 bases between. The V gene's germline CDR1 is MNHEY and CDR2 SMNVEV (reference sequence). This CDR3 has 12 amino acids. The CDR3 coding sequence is TGTGCCAGCAGGCCGACGTGGGGTGAAGCTTTCTTT. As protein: CASRPTWGEAFF.

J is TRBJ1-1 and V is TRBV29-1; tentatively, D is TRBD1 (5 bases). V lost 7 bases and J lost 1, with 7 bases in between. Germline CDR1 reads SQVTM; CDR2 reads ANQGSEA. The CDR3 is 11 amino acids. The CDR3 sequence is CSDDRNTEAFF. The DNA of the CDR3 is TGCAGCGATGACAGGAACACTGAAGCTTTCTTT.

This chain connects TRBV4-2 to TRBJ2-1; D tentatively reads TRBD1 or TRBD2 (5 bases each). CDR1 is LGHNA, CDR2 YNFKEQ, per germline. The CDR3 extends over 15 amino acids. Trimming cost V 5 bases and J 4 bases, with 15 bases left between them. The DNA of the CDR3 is TGTGCCAGCAGCGAAACTAGGGGCGTATACAATGAGCAGTTCTTC. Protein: CASSETRGVYNEQFF.

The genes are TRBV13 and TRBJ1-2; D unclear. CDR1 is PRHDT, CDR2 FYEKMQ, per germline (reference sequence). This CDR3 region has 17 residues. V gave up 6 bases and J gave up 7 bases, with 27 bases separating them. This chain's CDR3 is CASSLQILGFGSRGYTF. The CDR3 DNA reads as TGTGCCAGCAGTCTACAGATTTTGGGGTTCGGGTCCCGTGGCTACACCTTC.

CDR3 nucleotide sequence: TGTGCCAGCAGCGTAGAACTAACTTCGGGACAGGGCTACACCTTC. Translating gives CASSVELTSGQGYTF. The genes are TRBV9 and TRBJ1-2; 7 nucleotides align to TRBD1. The V and J ends lost 0 bases and 8 bases, in that order; junction bases with no gene match: 10. CDR3 size: 15 residues. Germline V gives CDR1 SGDLS, CDR2 YYNGEE.

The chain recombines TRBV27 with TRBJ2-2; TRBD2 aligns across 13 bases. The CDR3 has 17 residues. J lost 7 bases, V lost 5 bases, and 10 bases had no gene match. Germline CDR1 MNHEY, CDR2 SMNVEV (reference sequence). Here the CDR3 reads CASSTLGLAGAGGELFF. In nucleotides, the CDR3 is TGTGCCAGCAGTACCTTAGGACTAGCGGGAGCTGGCGGGGAGCTGTTTTTT.

The CDR3 DNA sequence: TGTGCCAGCAGCCATAAACAGGGACCTAACTATGGCTACACCTTC. Amino acid sequence: CASSHKQGPNYGYTF. The V call is TRBV5-4, the J call TRBJ1-2; TRBD1 is a possible D gene (6 bases). Trimming cost V 4 bases and J 0 bases, with 13 bases left between them. Germline loops: CDR1 SGHNT, CDR2 YYREEE (reference sequence). The CDR3 runs to 15 residues. Drawing the rest from reference TRBV5-4 and TRBJ1-2, the complete variable domain is ETGVTQSPTHLIKTRGQQVTLRCSSQSGHNTVSWYQQALGQGPQFIFQYYREEENGRGNFPPRFSGLQFPNYSSELNVNALELDDSALYLCASSHKQGPNYGYTFGSGTRLTVV.

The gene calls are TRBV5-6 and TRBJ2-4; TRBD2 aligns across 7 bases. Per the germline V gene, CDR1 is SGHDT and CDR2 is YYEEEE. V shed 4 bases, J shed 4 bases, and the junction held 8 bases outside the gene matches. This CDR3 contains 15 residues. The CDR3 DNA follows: TGTGCCAGCAGCCAAGGTGGGACTACAAAAAACATTCAGTACTTC. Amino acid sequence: CASSQGGTTKNIQYF.

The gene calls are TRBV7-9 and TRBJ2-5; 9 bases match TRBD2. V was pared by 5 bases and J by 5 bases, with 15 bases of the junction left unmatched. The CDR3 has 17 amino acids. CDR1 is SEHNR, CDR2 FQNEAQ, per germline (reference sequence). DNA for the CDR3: TGTGCCAGCAGCCACCGCCCATTAGCGGGAGTCCAGGAGACCCAGTACTTC. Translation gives CASSHRPLAGVQETQYF.